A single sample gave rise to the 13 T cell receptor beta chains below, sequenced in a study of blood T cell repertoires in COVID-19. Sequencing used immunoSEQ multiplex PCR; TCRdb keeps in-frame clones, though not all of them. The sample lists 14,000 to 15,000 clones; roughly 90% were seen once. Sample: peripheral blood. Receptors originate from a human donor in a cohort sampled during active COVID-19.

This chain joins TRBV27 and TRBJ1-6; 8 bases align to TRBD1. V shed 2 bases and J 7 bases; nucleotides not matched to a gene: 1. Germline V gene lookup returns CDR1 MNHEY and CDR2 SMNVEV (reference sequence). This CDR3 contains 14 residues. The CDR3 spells CASSLGQGNSPLHF. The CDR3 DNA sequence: TGTGCCAGCAGTTTAGGACAGGGAAATTCACCCCTCCACTTT.

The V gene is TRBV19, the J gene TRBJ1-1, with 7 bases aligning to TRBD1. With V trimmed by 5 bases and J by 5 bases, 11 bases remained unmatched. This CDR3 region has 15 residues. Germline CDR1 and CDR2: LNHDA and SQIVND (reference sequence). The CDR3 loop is CASSFGQDGKTEAFF. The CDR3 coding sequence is TGTGCCAGTAGTTTTGGACAGGATGGTAAAACTGAAGCTTTCTTT.

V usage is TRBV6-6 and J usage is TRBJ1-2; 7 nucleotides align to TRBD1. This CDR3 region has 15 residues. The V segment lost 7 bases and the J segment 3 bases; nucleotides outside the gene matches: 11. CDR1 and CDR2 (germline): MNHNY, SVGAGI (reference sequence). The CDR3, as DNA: TGTGCCAGCACTCGACGGGGACAGATACACTATGGCTACACCTTC. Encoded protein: CASTRRGQIHYGYTF.

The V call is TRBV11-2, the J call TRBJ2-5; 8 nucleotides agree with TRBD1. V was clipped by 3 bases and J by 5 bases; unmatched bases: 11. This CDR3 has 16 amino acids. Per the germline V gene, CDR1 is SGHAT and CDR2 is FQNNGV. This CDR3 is CASSFPTGVVQETQYF. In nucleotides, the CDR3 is TGTGCCAGCAGCTTTCCGACAGGGGTAGTACAGGAGACCCAGTACTTC.

CDR3 sequence reads: CASSPGTGLNEQFF. In DNA, the CDR3 is TGTGCCAGTAGTCCCGGGACAGGGCTGAATGAGCAGTTCTTC. The gene calls are TRBV19 and TRBJ2-1, with 9 bases matching TRBD1. Germline CDR1 is LNHDA and CDR2 is SQIVND (reference sequence). CDR3 size: 14 residues. V trimming: 5 bases; J trimming: 7 bases; junction bases outside the gene matches: 6.

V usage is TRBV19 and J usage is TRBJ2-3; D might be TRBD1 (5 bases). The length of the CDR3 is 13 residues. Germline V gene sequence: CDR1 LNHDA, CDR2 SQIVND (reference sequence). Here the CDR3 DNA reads TGTGCTAGTGGGGCGTCGGGCACAGATACGCAGTATTTT. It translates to CASGASGTDTQYF.

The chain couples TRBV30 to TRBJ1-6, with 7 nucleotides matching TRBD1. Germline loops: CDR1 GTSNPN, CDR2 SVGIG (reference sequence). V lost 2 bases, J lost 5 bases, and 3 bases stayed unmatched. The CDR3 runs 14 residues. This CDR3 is CAWSLDRNNSPLHF. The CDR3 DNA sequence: TGTGCCTGGAGTTTGGACAGGAATAATTCACCCCTCCACTTT.

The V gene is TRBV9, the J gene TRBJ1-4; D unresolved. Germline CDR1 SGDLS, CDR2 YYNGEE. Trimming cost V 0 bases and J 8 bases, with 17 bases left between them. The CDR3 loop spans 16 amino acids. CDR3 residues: CASSVAGGVVGEKLFF. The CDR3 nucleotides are TGTGCCAGCAGCGTAGCAGGCGGGGTTGTTGGCGAAAAACTGTTTTTT.

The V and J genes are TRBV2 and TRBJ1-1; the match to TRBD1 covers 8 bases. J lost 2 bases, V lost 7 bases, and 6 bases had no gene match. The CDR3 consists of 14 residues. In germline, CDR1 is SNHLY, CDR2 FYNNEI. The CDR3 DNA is TGTGCCAGCACGCGGACAGGGAGTAACACTGAAGCTTTCTTT. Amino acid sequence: CASTRTGSNTEAFF.

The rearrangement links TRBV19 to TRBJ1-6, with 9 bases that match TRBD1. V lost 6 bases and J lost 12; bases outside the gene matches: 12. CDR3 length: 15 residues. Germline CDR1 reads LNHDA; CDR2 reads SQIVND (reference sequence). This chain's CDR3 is CASSSQGAGTRPLHF. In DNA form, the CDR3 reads TGTGCCAGTAGCTCACAGGGGGCAGGGACTCGACCCCTCCACTTT.

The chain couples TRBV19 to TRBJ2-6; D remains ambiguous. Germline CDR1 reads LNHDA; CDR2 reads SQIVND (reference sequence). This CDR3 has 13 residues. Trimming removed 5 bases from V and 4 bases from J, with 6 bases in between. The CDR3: CASSVQGANVLTF. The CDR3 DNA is TGTGCCAGTAGTGTACAGGGGGCCAACGTCCTGACTTTC.

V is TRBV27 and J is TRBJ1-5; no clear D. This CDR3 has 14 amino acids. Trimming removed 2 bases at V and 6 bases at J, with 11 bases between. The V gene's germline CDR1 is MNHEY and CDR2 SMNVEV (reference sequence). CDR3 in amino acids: CASSLVGSGQPQHF. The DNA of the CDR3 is TGTGCCAGCAGTTTAGTGGGTTCAGGTCAGCCCCAGCATTTT.

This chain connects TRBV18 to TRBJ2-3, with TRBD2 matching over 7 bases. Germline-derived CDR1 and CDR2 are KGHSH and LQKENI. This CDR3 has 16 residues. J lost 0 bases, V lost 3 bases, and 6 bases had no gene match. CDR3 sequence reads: CASSPTLADSTDTQYF. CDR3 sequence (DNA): TGTGCCAGCTCACCGACCCTAGCGGATAGCACAGATACGCAGTATTTT.